This T cell receptor beta chain was sequenced during a study of T cells in Graves' hyperthyroidism and ophthalmopathy. Amplification targeted TCR beta CDR3 regions from RNA transcripts. HTBI primers drove first-round RT-PCR of the TCR CDR3. TCRdb recomputed calls from the multiplex PCR reads with MiXCR, one row per CDR3 protein. The sample includes roughly 420,000 distinct CDR3 sequences, roughly 13% of them seen just once. This clonotype appeared many times. What it binds is unknown. Study-wide points: The model predicted ophthalmopathy a median about 6.6 months before onset. Blood held most thyroid clonotypes expanded above 0.001 frequency.

Diagnosis relied on clinical symptoms, serum thyroxine and TRAb, thyroid ultrasound and orbital computed tomography. The authors obtained PBMCs from over 8 ml of fresh peripheral blood. What was sequenced was blood. The clonotype was recovered from a woman aged 18-29 years with Graves' hyperthyroidism.

The CDR3 sequence: CASSQQDRQETQYF. DNA for the CDR3: TGTGCCAGCAGCCAACAGGACAGACAAGAGACCCAGTACTTC. The rearrangement joins TRBV3-1 to TRBJ2-5; perhaps TRBD1 as D (6 bases). V lost 2 bases and J lost 2, with 9 bases in between. The CDR3 sequence is 14 residues long. Germline-derived CDR1 and CDR2 are LGHDT and YNNKEL (reference sequence).